Below are 14 T cell receptor beta chains sequenced from a single sample in a study of identical twins. MiXCR was run by TCRdb on the 5' RACE reads, yielding one entry per CDR3 protein. Of a few hundred thousand distinct CDR3 sequences in the sample, more than 6.5% were seen once. These sequences were also reported in another study, on yellow fever vaccine responses in identical twins.

The sequenced material came from memory (CD45RO+) T cells sorted from blood. These receptors all stem from a woman under 30 in good health.

With regard to this clonotype: A much larger clone lies one base from this, so it may be a read error. The rearrangement uses TRBV12-3 or TRBV12-4 and TRBJ1-1; 12 bases match TRBD1. This CDR3 contains 15 residues. CDR3 DNA sequence: TGTGCCAGCCGCTGGGACAGGGGGCGGAACACTGAAGCTTCCTTT. Protein: CASRWDRGRNTEASF.

This clonotype was observed at least ten times. The chain is built from TRBV29-1 and TRBJ2-5; tentatively, D is TRBD2 (6 bases). Germline loops: CDR1 SQVTM, CDR2 ANQGSEA. CDR3 length: 13 residues. Trimming removed 3 bases at V and 3 bases at J, with 11 bases between. This CDR3 reads CSVDSGKEETQYF. The CDR3 DNA sequence: TGCAGCGTTGATAGCGGTAAAGAAGAGACCCAGTACTTC.

V gene TRBV11-2 combines with J gene TRBJ1-1; D gene ambiguous. Germline assignment: CDR1 SGHAT and CDR2 FQNNGV. This CDR3 is built from 13 residues. V was trimmed by 5 bases and J by 2 bases, leaving 9 bases between them. The DNA for the CDR3 is TGTGCCAGCAGCCCGGACTATAACACTGAAGCTTTCTTT. It translates to CASSPDYNTEAFF.

This clonotype appeared many times. The chain joins TRBV5-1 to TRBJ2-3, with 9 bases aligning to TRBD1. Losses at the gene ends were 4 bases for V and 4 bases for J; bases not matched to a gene: 7. Germline CDR1 and CDR2: SGHRS and YFSETQ. The CDR3 sequence is 15 residues long. This chain's CDR3 is CASSTQRTGADTQYF. Here the CDR3 DNA reads TGCGCCAGCAGCACACAGAGGACAGGGGCAGATACGCAGTATTTT.

This clonotype was seen more than once but under ten times. The chain has TRBV29-1 and TRBJ2-2, with 16 positions matching TRBD2. V lost 5 bases and J lost 3; bases outside the gene matches: 9. The CDR3 runs to 18 residues. The germline gives CDR1 SQVTM, CDR2 ANQGSEA. The CDR3 protein is CSVPPGLAGGWDTGELFF. The DNA for the CDR3 is TGCAGCGTTCCCCCGGGACTAGCGGGAGGGTGGGACACCGGGGAGCTGTTTTTT.

The V gene is TRBV28, the J gene TRBJ1-6, with D perhaps TRBD1 (5 bases). V lost 6 bases and J lost 7, with 10 bases in between. This CDR3 has 13 residues. Germline V gene sequence: CDR1 MDHEN, CDR2 SYDVKM. The CDR3 loop reads CASRGRINSPLHF. CDR3 nucleotide sequence: TGTGCCAGCAGGGGGCGGATCAATTCACCCCTCCACTTT.

This clonotype was counted ten times or more. The chain combines TRBV4-1 with TRBJ2-2; 10 nucleotides agree with TRBD2. V gave up 6 bases and J gave up 4 bases; unmatched junction bases: 23. The length of the CDR3 is 21 residues. CDR1 and CDR2 from the germline V gene are MGHRA and YSYEKL. The CDR3 sequence: CASRATLTSGRAEGVTGELFF. CDR3 coding DNA: TGCGCCAGCAGGGCCACCCTGACCAGCGGGAGGGCGGAGGGAGTCACCGGGGAGCTGTTTTTT.

This clonotype has only a few counts. V and J are TRBV19 and TRBJ2-1; possibly TRBD2 for D (6 bases). The CDR3 is 16 amino acids. V dropped 3 bases and J dropped 0 bases, with 12 bases sitting between them. CDR1 and CDR2 (germline): LNHDA, SQIVND (reference sequence). The DNA of the CDR3 is TGTGCCAGTAGTATTGAGCGGGCTAGCTCCTACAATGAGCAGTTCTTC. It encodes CASSIERASSYNEQFF.

This clonotype turned up a few times. This chain joins TRBV11-2 and TRBJ2-7; no definite D call. CDR1 and CDR2 (germline): SGHAT, FQNNGV. The CDR3 spans 16 residues. The V gene lost 1 base and the J gene lost 3 bases, with 16 bases spanning the gap. The CDR3 spells CASSLAPPSHYYEQYV. The CDR3 DNA reads TGTGCCAGCAGCTTAGCGCCGCCCTCCCACTACTACGAGCAGTACGTC.

This clonotype occurred many times. This chain links TRBV15 with TRBJ2-1; D not certain. Germline V gene sequence: CDR1 LNHNV, CDR2 YYDKDF (reference sequence). CDR3 size: 13 residues. Trimming stripped 0 bases from V and 5 bases from J, with 5 bases between. As DNA, the CDR3 is TGTGCCACCAGCAGAGAGTCGAACAATGAGCAGTTCTTC. This encodes CATSRESNNEQFF. Based on the CDR3 plus reference TRBV15 and TRBJ2-1, the full variable domain is DAMVIQNPRYQVTQFGKPVTLSCSQTLNHNVMYWYQQKSSQAPKLLFHYYDKDFNNEADTPDNFQSRRPNTSFCFLDIRSPGLGDTAMYLCATSRESNNEQFFGPGTRLTVL.

Only a few counts were recorded for this clonotype. The chain carries TRBV25-1 and TRBJ1-2, with 9 positions matching TRBD1. Germline V gives CDR1 MGHDK, CDR2 SYGVNS. This CDR3 is 14 amino acids long. V gave up 4 bases and J gave up 8 bases; unmatched junction bases: 8. The CDR3 coding sequence is TGTGCCAGCAGTGCGACAGGGGGTCTAGAGGGCTACACCTTC. Translation: CASSATGGLEGYTF.

This chain links TRBV15 with TRBJ2-7, with D perhaps TRBD2 (6 bases). V lost 0 bases and J 3 bases, leaving 12 bases between the germline ends. This CDR3 is 15 amino acids long. Germline V gene sequence: CDR1 LNHNV, CDR2 YYDKDF (reference sequence). This CDR3 reads CATSRERDARYEQYF. CDR3 coding DNA: TGTGCCACCAGCAGAGAGCGGGACGCACGCTACGAGCAGTACTTC.

CDR3 DNA sequence: TGTGCCAGCAGGACGGGTGATTCACCCCTCCACTTT. Its protein is CASRTGDSPLHF. This sequence joins TRBV27 and TRBJ1-6; D gene uncertain. Looked up from germline, CDR1 is MNHEY and CDR2 is SMNVEV (reference sequence). The CDR3 spans 12 residues. Trimming took 6 bases from V and 8 from J, leaving 8 bases between them.

The chain couples TRBV24-1 to TRBJ2-5; D is uncertain. The CDR3 sequence is 17 residues long. Trimming stripped 3 bases from V and 2 bases from J, with 18 bases between. Germline CDR1 is KGHDR and CDR2 is SFDVKD. The CDR3 loop is CATSDTPRSGWQETQYF. The CDR3 region has the DNA TGTGCCACCAGTGATACCCCGAGGTCCGGCTGGCAAGAGACCCAGTACTTC.